This is a list of T cell receptor beta chains from one sample in a study of blood T cell repertoires in COVID-19. Profiling relied on immunoSEQ multiplex PCR, and the TCRdb table lists in-frame clones only, not all of them. The sample lists about 180,000 clones; 80% to 90% were seen once. The sample consisted of peripheral blood. All receptors come from a man aged 55 to 70 with acute or convalescent COVID-19. CDR3s include the opening cysteine and the closing phenylalanine or tryptophan. A D gene is named only where the DNA matches it firmly. The size of a clone is reported for some rows only, either as once, few or many, or as a class for expanded clones.

j_gene: TRBJ2-7
len: 14
abundance: -
d_gene: -
v_gene: TRBV5-1
CDR3nt: TGCGCCAGCAGCTTGGCGGCAGGAAACTACGAGCAGTACTTC
CDR3aa: CASSLAAGNYEQYF

j_gene: TRBJ1-3
len: 14
abundance: -
d_gene: -
v_gene: TRBV13
CDR3nt: TGTGCCAGCAGCTCAGGACGGGGAGTAGGCACCATATATTTT
CDR3aa: CASSSGRGVGTIYF

j_gene: TRBJ2-7
len: 15
abundance: -
d_gene: TRBD2
v_gene: TRBV2
CDR3nt: TGTGCCAGTCGCATGGGGACTAGCGGAGTCTACGAGCAGTACTTC
CDR3aa: CASRMGTSGVYEQYF

j_gene: TRBJ2-7
len: 17
abundance: -
d_gene: TRBD1
v_gene: TRBV28
CDR3nt: TGTGCCAGCAGAAACGGACAGGGGGGACGCTACTCCTACGAGCAGTACTTC
CDR3aa: CASRNGQGGRYSYEQYF

j_gene: TRBJ2-1
len: 18
abundance: -
d_gene: TRBD2
v_gene: TRBV9
CDR3nt: TGTGCCAGCAGCTCCCTCCCCCCAGGACTAGCGGGGAACAATGAGCAGTTCTTC
CDR3aa: CASSSLPPGLAGNNEQFF

j_gene: TRBJ1-2
len: 12
abundance: -
d_gene: TRBD1
v_gene: TRBV6-5
CDR3nt: TGTGCCAGCTCGGGACAGGGCAATGGCTACACCTTC
CDR3aa: CASSGQGNGYTF

j_gene: TRBJ1-3
len: 15
abundance: -
d_gene: -
v_gene: TRBV2
CDR3nt: TGTGCCAGCAGCCCAGAGGGCCTATCTGGAAACACCATATATTTT
CDR3aa: CASSPEGLSGNTIYF

j_gene: TRBJ1-5
len: 15
abundance: few
d_gene: -
v_gene: TRBV5-4
CDR3nt: TGTGCCAGCAGCTTGGATGGCGGGGGCAGTCAGCCCCAGCATTTT
CDR3aa: CASSLDGGGSQPQHF

j_gene: TRBJ2-1
len: 13
abundance: -
d_gene: TRBD1
v_gene: TRBV6-5
CDR3nt: TGTGCCAGCAGACCCGGGACAGCAAATGAGCAGTTCTTC
CDR3aa: CASRPGTANEQFF

j_gene: TRBJ2-1
len: 13
abundance: -
d_gene: -
v_gene: TRBV29-1
CDR3nt: TGCAGCGCCACCCGACAGGACTTCGCTGAGCAGTTCTTC
CDR3aa: CSATRQDFAEQFF

j_gene: TRBJ1-2
len: 13
abundance: -
d_gene: -
v_gene: TRBV10-3
CDR3nt: TGTGCCGTCTTCGGACGGGAGACCTATGGCTACACCTTC
CDR3aa: CAVFGRETYGYTF

j_gene: TRBJ1-2
len: 17
abundance: -
d_gene: TRBD1
v_gene: TRBV28
CDR3nt: TGTGCCAGCAGTAAGTTGGGACAGGGGGCGATTAACTATGGCTACACCTTC
CDR3aa: CASSKLGQGAINYGYTF

j_gene: TRBJ2-1
len: 16
abundance: -
d_gene: TRBD2
v_gene: TRBV5-1
CDR3nt: TGCGCCAGCAGCTTGGATAGCGGGAGACTACACAATGAGCAGTTCTTC
CDR3aa: CASSLDSGRLHNEQFF

j_gene: TRBJ2-5
len: 13
abundance: -
d_gene: -
v_gene: TRBV5-1
CDR3nt: TGCGCCAGTGGGGAACAGGGTGGGCAGACCCAGTACTTC
CDR3aa: CASGEQGGQTQYF

j_gene: TRBJ1-2
len: 14
abundance: -
d_gene: -
v_gene: TRBV7-2
CDR3nt: TGTGCCAGCAGCTTAGGGGGGGGGCACTATGGCTACACCTTC
CDR3aa: CASSLGGGHYGYTF

j_gene: TRBJ1-6
len: 14
abundance: -
d_gene: TRBD1
v_gene: TRBV7-9
CDR3nt: TGTGCCAGCAGCTCCTGGACAGGGGACTCACCCCTCCACTTT
CDR3aa: CASSSWTGDSPLHF

j_gene: TRBJ1-4
len: 15
abundance: -
d_gene: -
v_gene: TRBV19
CDR3nt: TGTGCCAGTAGGCAACAGGGAGTTCGGTCGGGGAAACTGTTTTTT
CDR3aa: CASRQQGVRSGKLFF

j_gene: TRBJ2-1
len: 15
abundance: -
d_gene: TRBD2
v_gene: TRBV29-1
CDR3nt: TGCAGCGTGACCGGACTAGCGAGTTCCTACAATGAGCAGTTCTTC
CDR3aa: CSVTGLASSYNEQFF

j_gene: TRBJ2-2
len: 14
abundance: -
d_gene: TRBD1
v_gene: TRBV6-2/TRBV6-3
CDR3nt: TGTGCCAGCAGTTTGACAGGGGGCACCGGGGAGCTGTTTTTT
CDR3aa: CASSLTGGTGELFF

j_gene: TRBJ2-3
len: 15
abundance: -
d_gene: TRBD2
v_gene: TRBV10-3
CDR3nt: TGTGCCATCAGCCGACTAGCGGGTCTTTTGGATACGCAGTATTTT
CDR3aa: CAISRLAGLLDTQYF

j_gene: TRBJ2-1
len: 14
abundance: -
d_gene: TRBD2
v_gene: TRBV7-8
CDR3nt: TGTGCCAGCAGCTTTAGCGGGGCGGGCAATGAGCAGTTCTTC
CDR3aa: CASSFSGAGNEQFF

j_gene: TRBJ1-1
len: 15
abundance: -
d_gene: TRBD1
v_gene: TRBV27
CDR3nt: TGTGCCAGCAGTTTATATCAGGGGGCAGGCACTGAAGCTTTCTTT
CDR3aa: CASSLYQGAGTEAFF

j_gene: TRBJ2-5
len: 12
abundance: -
d_gene: TRBD2
v_gene: TRBV29-1
CDR3nt: TGCAGCGTTGACGCAAGGGAGGGGACCCAGTACTTC
CDR3aa: CSVDAREGTQYF

j_gene: TRBJ1-2
len: 16
abundance: few
d_gene: -
v_gene: TRBV4-3
CDR3nt: TGCGCCAGCAGCCAAGGGAGCTCCTCAGCGGCCTATGGCTACACCTTC
CDR3aa: CASSQGSSSAAYGYTF

j_gene: TRBJ2-4
len: 13
abundance: -
d_gene: TRBD2
v_gene: TRBV14
CDR3nt: TGTGCCAGCAGCTCCTCCCTAGCGGGAGGGCAGTACTTC
CDR3aa: CASSSSLAGGQYF

j_gene: TRBJ2-2
len: 20
abundance: once
d_gene: TRBD1
v_gene: TRBV18
CDR3nt: TGTGCCAGCTCTCAGTATAGGACAGGGTCCCTCCACGCGAACACCGGGGAGCTGTTTTTT
CDR3aa: CASSQYRTGSLHANTGELFF

j_gene: TRBJ1-2
len: 13
abundance: -
d_gene: TRBD1
v_gene: TRBV4-1
CDR3nt: TGCGCCAGCAGCCCAACAGGGGGCTCTGGCTACACCTTC
CDR3aa: CASSPTGGSGYTF

j_gene: TRBJ1-2
len: 13
abundance: -
d_gene: -
v_gene: TRBV28
CDR3nt: TGTGCCAGCAGCCTCCAGGGTAACTATGGCTACACCTTC
CDR3aa: CASSLQGNYGYTF

j_gene: TRBJ1-1
len: 15
abundance: -
d_gene: -
v_gene: TRBV9
CDR3nt: TGTGCCAGCAGCGTAGGGGGACTTAGGAACACTGAAGCTTTCTTT
CDR3aa: CASSVGGLRNTEAFF

j_gene: TRBJ2-2
len: 16
abundance: -
d_gene: TRBD2
v_gene: TRBV7-9
CDR3nt: TGTGCCAGCAGCTTCAGCGGGATCCTCAACACCGGGGAGCTGTTTTTT
CDR3aa: CASSFSGILNTGELFF

j_gene: TRBJ2-1
len: 13
abundance: -
d_gene: -
v_gene: TRBV29-1
CDR3nt: TGCAGCGCTTCTGGGAGCTCCTACAATGAGCAGTTCTTC
CDR3aa: CSASGSSYNEQFF

j_gene: TRBJ2-2
len: 14
abundance: -
d_gene: -
v_gene: TRBV7-9
CDR3nt: TGTGCCAGCAGCACTAAAGGAAACACCGGGGAGCTGTTTTTT
CDR3aa: CASSTKGNTGELFF

j_gene: TRBJ1-1
len: 16
abundance: -
d_gene: -
v_gene: TRBV5-1
CDR3nt: TGCGCCAGCAGCTTCCATCTAGATAGCCTGGTATCGGAAGCTTTCTTT
CDR3aa: CASSFHLDSLVSEAFF

j_gene: TRBJ2-2
len: 15
abundance: -
d_gene: TRBD2
v_gene: TRBV6-5
CDR3nt: TGTGCCAGCATCCATAGCGGGAGAAACACCGGGGAGCTGTTTTTT
CDR3aa: CASIHSGRNTGELFF

j_gene: TRBJ2-6
len: 16
abundance: -
d_gene: TRBD2
v_gene: TRBV27
CDR3nt: TGTGCCAGCAGGACACTAGCGGGAGTTGGGGCCAACGTCCTGACTTTC
CDR3aa: CASRTLAGVGANVLTF

j_gene: TRBJ1-2
len: 17
abundance: -
d_gene: -
v_gene: TRBV28
CDR3nt: TGTGCCAGCAGTTTAAGAGGCAGGGCTAATGTACGCTATGGCTACACCTTC
CDR3aa: CASSLRGRANVRYGYTF

j_gene: TRBJ2-1
len: 14
abundance: -
d_gene: -
v_gene: TRBV7-2
CDR3nt: TGTGCCAGCAGCTCGTCTTGGGGCGGCAATGAGCAGTTCTTC
CDR3aa: CASSSSWGGNEQFF

j_gene: TRBJ1-1
len: 13
abundance: once
d_gene: -
v_gene: TRBV19
CDR3nt: TGTGCCAGTAATCCTAAAAGGAACACTGAAGCTTTCTTT
CDR3aa: CASNPKRNTEAFF

j_gene: TRBJ1-3
len: 15
abundance: -
d_gene: -
v_gene: TRBV6-1
CDR3nt: TGTGCCAGCAGTGAAGACAGTAGCTCTGGAAACACCATATATTTT
CDR3aa: CASSEDSSSGNTIYF

j_gene: TRBJ2-3
len: 19
abundance: -
d_gene: TRBD2
v_gene: TRBV27
CDR3nt: TGTGCCAGCAGAGCCTACGGACTAGCGGTCCCCTTAGGCACAGATACGCAGTATTTT
CDR3aa: CASRAYGLAVPLGTDTQYF

j_gene: TRBJ1-5
len: 13
abundance: -
d_gene: -
v_gene: TRBV2
CDR3nt: TGTGCCAGCCGGGTGGGTATGGGTCAGCCCCAGCATTTT
CDR3aa: CASRVGMGQPQHF

j_gene: TRBJ2-3
len: 17
abundance: -
d_gene: TRBD2
v_gene: TRBV4-1
CDR3nt: TGCGCCAGCAGCCGCATAGGGTCCGGGACTAGCGGGAGGGCGGAGTATTTT
CDR3aa: CASSRIGSGTSGRAEYF

j_gene: TRBJ2-1
len: 16
abundance: -
d_gene: TRBD2
v_gene: TRBV7-9
CDR3nt: TGTGCCAGCAGTCGTCCGGGACTAGCGGGAAATTCTGAGCAGTTCTTC
CDR3aa: CASSRPGLAGNSEQFF

j_gene: TRBJ2-7
len: 17
abundance: -
d_gene: TRBD1
v_gene: TRBV27
CDR3nt: TGTGCCAGCAGTTTATCAACGTTCCGGGACAGACCCTACGAGCAGTACTTC
CDR3aa: CASSLSTFRDRPYEQYF

j_gene: TRBJ2-7
len: 13
abundance: -
d_gene: -
v_gene: TRBV7-6
CDR3nt: TGTGCCAGCAGCTTACGATGGGACTCTCCTTTGTACTTC
CDR3aa: CASSLRWDSPLYF

j_gene: TRBJ2-3
len: 16
abundance: once
d_gene: TRBD2
v_gene: TRBV4-1
CDR3nt: TGCGCCAGCAGCCAAGGACTAGCGGGACCTCTTGATACGCAGTATTTT
CDR3aa: CASSQGLAGPLDTQYF

j_gene: TRBJ1-2
len: 15
abundance: -
d_gene: -
v_gene: TRBV27
CDR3nt: TGTGCCAGCAGCTGGGCGGGGGGGCGCTTCTATGGCTACACCTTC
CDR3aa: CASSWAGGRFYGYTF

j_gene: TRBJ1-2
len: 15
abundance: once
d_gene: -
v_gene: TRBV5-1
CDR3nt: TGCGCCAGCAGCTTCGACAATTTCATCCACTATGGCTACACCTTC
CDR3aa: CASSFDNFIHYGYTF

j_gene: TRBJ2-1
len: 15
abundance: -
d_gene: -
v_gene: TRBV28
CDR3nt: TGTGCCAGCAGTTCCTCGGGACAATCCTACAATGAGCAGTTCTTC
CDR3aa: CASSSSGQSYNEQFF

j_gene: TRBJ2-1
len: 16
abundance: -
d_gene: TRBD2
v_gene: TRBV4-3
CDR3nt: TGCGCCAGCAGCCGCTCTAGCGGAGCCTCCTACAATGAGCAGTTCTTC
CDR3aa: CASSRSSGASYNEQFF

j_gene: TRBJ2-1
len: 19
abundance: -
d_gene: TRBD2
v_gene: TRBV7-3
CDR3nt: TGTGCCAGCAGCTCGACGACCGGGACTAGCGGGAGTAAGGGGAATGAGCAGTTCTTC
CDR3aa: CASSSTTGTSGSKGNEQFF

j_gene: TRBJ2-5
len: 15
abundance: -
d_gene: TRBD1
v_gene: TRBV24-1
CDR3nt: TGTGCCACCAGTGACCCGGACAGGTACCAAGAGACCCAGTACTTC
CDR3aa: CATSDPDRYQETQYF

j_gene: TRBJ2-6
len: 17
abundance: -
d_gene: -
v_gene: TRBV6-1
CDR3nt: TGTGCCAGCAGTGAAAGACATGGGCTCTCTGGGGCCAACGTCCTGACTTTC
CDR3aa: CASSERHGLSGANVLTF

j_gene: TRBJ2-1
len: 16
abundance: -
d_gene: TRBD1
v_gene: TRBV5-1
CDR3nt: TGCGCCAGCAGCTTGGCTACGGGACAGGGAGTCAATGAGCAGTTCTTC
CDR3aa: CASSLATGQGVNEQFF

j_gene: TRBJ2-1
len: 12
abundance: -
d_gene: -
v_gene: TRBV7-2
CDR3nt: TGTGCCAGCAGCTCTCAGGGGAATGAGCAGTTCTTC
CDR3aa: CASSSQGNEQFF

j_gene: TRBJ2-1
len: 14
abundance: -
d_gene: -
v_gene: TRBV28
CDR3nt: TGTGCCAGCAGCCCATCTGGCCGCTACAATGAGCAGTTCTTC
CDR3aa: CASSPSGRYNEQFF

j_gene: TRBJ2-7
len: 16
abundance: -
d_gene: -
v_gene: TRBV3-1/TRBV3-2
CDR3nt: TGTGCCAGCAGCCAAGATCCCGGAGCTTCCTCCTACGAGCAGTACTTC
CDR3aa: CASSQDPGASSYEQYF

j_gene: TRBJ1-2
len: 16
abundance: -
d_gene: TRBD1
v_gene: TRBV9
CDR3nt: TGTGCCAGCAGCGTAGCGGCAGGGGGCCTTAACTATGGCTACACCTTC
CDR3aa: CASSVAAGGLNYGYTF

j_gene: TRBJ2-1
len: 16
abundance: -
d_gene: TRBD2
v_gene: TRBV5-4
CDR3nt: TGTGCCAGCAGCCCTAGCGGGGGACCCTCCTACAATGAGCAGTTCTTC
CDR3aa: CASSPSGGPSYNEQFF

j_gene: TRBJ2-7
len: 15
abundance: -
d_gene: TRBD1
v_gene: TRBV6-6
CDR3nt: TGTGCCAGCAGGGAGACGGGACAGGGGGCGTACGAGCAGTACTTC
CDR3aa: CASRETGQGAYEQYF